This TCR beta chain was documented in a study of blood T cell repertoires in COVID-19. As for the study in general: Collection of acute and convalescent COVID-19 samples took place in the United States, Italy and Spain. The analysed material was cDNA or gDNA that came from T cells, B-cell-depleted T cells, or PBMCs.

Per the original data handling: From reference gene primer amplification, estimates of nucleated cell counts were derived. TCRdb's copy holds only in-frame clones and misses some; the assay was immunoSEQ multiplex PCR. The V and J calls and the clone size are those of that table, but D and trimming were determined from the DNA. The sample lists about 260,000 clones; 80% to 90% were seen once. V shed 5 bases and J 2 bases; nucleotides not matched to a gene: 19. Germline-derived CDR1 and CDR2 are SEHNR and FQNEAQ (reference sequence). This CDR3 contains 19 residues. The source material was peripheral blood. This TCR was sampled from a woman between 40 and 50 years old who had recovered from COVID-19. The chain is built from TRBV7-9 and TRBJ2-3, with 7 bases fitting TRBD1. CDR3 nucleotides: TGTGCCAGCAGCCGAGGTTTAATGGGACAGATAAATTACACAGATACGCAGTATTTT. It codes for CASSRGLMGQINYTDTQYF.